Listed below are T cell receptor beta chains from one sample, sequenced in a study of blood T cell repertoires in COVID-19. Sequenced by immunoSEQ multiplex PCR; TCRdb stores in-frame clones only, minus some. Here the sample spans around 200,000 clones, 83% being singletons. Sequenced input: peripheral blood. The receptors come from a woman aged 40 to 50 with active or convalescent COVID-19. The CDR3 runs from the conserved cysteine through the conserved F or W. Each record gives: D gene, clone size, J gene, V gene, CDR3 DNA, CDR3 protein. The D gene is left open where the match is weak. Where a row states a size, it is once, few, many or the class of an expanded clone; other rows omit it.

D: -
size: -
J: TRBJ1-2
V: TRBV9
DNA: TGTGCCAGCAGCCCTCTCCCCCGCATAGGACTTAACTATGGCTACACCTTC
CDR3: CASSPLPRIGLNYGYTF

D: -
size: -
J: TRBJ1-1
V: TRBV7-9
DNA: TGTGCCAGCACCCTAGGGAACACTGAAGCTTTCTTT
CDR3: CASTLGNTEAFF

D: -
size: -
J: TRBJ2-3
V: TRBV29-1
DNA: TGCAGCGTCTCCTCTGGGCCGCTTCGAGTGACAGATACGCAGTATTTT
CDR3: CSVSSGPLRVTDTQYF

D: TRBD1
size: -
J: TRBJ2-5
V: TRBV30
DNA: TGTGCCTGGATGACCGGGACAGGGGGTTTAGAGACCCAGTACTTC
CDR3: CAWMTGTGGLETQYF

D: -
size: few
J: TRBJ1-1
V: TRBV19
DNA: TGTGCCAGTAGTATGAATAAGGGGGGGACTGAAGCTTTCTTT
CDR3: CASSMNKGGTEAFF

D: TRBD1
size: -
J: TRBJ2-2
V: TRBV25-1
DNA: TGTGCCAGCAGTAAGACAGGGGTCGGAACCGGGGAGCTGTTTTTT
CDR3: CASSKTGVGTGELFF

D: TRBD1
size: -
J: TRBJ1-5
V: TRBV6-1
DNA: TGTGCCAGCAGTGCAGAAGTGGGGACAGTTGAAACTCAGCCCCAGCATTTT
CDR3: CASSAEVGTVETQPQHF

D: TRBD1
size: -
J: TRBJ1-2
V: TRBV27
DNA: TGTGCCAGCAGTCCCCCGGGACAGGGAGTCCATGGCTACACCTTC
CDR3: CASSPPGQGVHGYTF

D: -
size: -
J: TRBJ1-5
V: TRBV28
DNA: TGTGCCAGCAGTTTGCAGGTAAATCAGCCCCAGCATTTT
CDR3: CASSLQVNQPQHF

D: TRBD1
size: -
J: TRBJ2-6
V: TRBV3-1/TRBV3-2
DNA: TGTGCCAGCAGCCAAGGAACGACAGGGTGGTACGTCCTGACTTTC
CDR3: CASSQGTTGWYVLTF

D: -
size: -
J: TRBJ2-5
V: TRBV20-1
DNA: TGCAGTGCTAGTCCCCAGGAAGAGACCCAGTACTTC
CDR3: CSASPQEETQYF

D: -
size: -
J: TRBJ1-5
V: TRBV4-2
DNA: TGTGCCAGCAGCCAAGGAAAGGGGGAGTGGAATCAGCCCCAGCATTTT
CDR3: CASSQGKGEWNQPQHF

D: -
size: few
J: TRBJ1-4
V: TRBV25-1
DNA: TGTGCCAGCAGCCAGCCTAGAACTAATGAAAAACTGTTTTTT
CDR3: CASSQPRTNEKLFF

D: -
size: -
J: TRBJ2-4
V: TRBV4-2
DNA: TGTGCCAGCAGCCAAGTTGGAGGGAACATTCAGTACTTC
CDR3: CASSQVGGNIQYF

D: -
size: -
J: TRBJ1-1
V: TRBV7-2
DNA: TGTGCCAGCAGATCAGGACACCCCACTGAAGCTTTCTTT
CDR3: CASRSGHPTEAFF

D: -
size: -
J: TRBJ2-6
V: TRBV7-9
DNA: TGTGCCAGCAGCGCCCAGGGCTCTGGGGCCAACGTCCTGACTTTC
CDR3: CASSAQGSGANVLTF

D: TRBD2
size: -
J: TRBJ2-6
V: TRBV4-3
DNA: TGCGCCAGCAGCCGAATTAGCGGGGGGGCACCTGGGGCCAACGTCCTGACTTTC
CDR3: CASSRISGGAPGANVLTF

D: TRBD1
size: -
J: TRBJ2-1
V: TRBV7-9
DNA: TGTGCCAGCAGCCCCGGGACAGGACCAAACAATGAGCAGTTCTTC
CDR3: CASSPGTGPNNEQFF

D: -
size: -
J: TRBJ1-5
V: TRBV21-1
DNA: TGTGCCAGCAGAAGGCAGGCCGGCAATCAGCCCCAGCATTTT
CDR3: CASRRQAGNQPQHF

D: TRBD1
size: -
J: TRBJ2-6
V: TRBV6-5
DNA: TGTGCCAGCAGTTACTCCACAGGGGTAGGGGCCAACGTCCTGACTTTC
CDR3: CASSYSTGVGANVLTF

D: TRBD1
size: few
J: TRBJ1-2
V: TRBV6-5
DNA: TGTGCCAGCAGCCTGGGACAGATTAACTATGGCTACACCTTC
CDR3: CASSLGQINYGYTF

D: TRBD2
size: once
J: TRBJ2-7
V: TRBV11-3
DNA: TGTGCCAGCAGCTCCGTATCGGGAGGGTACGAGCAGTACTTC
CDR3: CASSSVSGGYEQYF

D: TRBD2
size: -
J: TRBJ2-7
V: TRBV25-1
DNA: TGTGCCAGCAGTGAAGGATTTGAGTCTAGCGGGACCCACGAGCAGTACTTC
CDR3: CASSEGFESSGTHEQYF

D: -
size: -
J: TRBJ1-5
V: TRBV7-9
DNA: TGTGCCAGCAGCTTGTCGGGTTCGGTCAATCAGCCCCAGCATTTT
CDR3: CASSLSGSVNQPQHF

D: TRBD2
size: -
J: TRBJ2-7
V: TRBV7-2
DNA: TGTGCCAGCAGCTTTTTAGCGGGGAACTACGAGCAGTACTTC
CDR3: CASSFLAGNYEQYF

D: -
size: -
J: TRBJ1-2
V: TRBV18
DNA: TGTGCCAGCTCACCGCGAAACAGCAGGGGACGGAACTATGGCTACACCTTC
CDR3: CASSPRNSRGRNYGYTF

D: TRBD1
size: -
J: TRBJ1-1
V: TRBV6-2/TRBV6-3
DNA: TGTGCCAGCAGTTACTTGCCGGGACAGGGGTCGTTCACTGAAGCTTTCTTT
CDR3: CASSYLPGQGSFTEAFF

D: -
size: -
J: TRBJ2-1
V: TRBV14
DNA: TGTGCCAGCAGCGCAGACAATGAGCAGTTCTTC
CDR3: CASSADNEQFF

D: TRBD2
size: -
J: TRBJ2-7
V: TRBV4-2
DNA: TGTGCCAGCAGCCAGGCTAGCGGCCTGAGCTACGAGCAGTACTTC
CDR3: CASSQASGLSYEQYF

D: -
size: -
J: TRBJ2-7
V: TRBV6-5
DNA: TGTGCCAGCACCCTAGGGGGGGGCTACGAGCAGTACTTC
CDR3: CASTLGGGYEQYF

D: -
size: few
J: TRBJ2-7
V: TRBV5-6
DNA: TGTGCCAGCAGCGGCCTCGGACAGAGCTCCTACGAGCAGTACTTC
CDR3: CASSGLGQSSYEQYF

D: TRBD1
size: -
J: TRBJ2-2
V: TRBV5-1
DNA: TGCGCCAGCAGAAAGCTAGGACAGGGGAACACCGGGGAGCTGTTTTTT
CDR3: CASRKLGQGNTGELFF

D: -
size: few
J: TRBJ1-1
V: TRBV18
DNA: TGTGCCAGCTCACCGACAGGGAACACTGAAGCTTTCTTT
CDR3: CASSPTGNTEAFF

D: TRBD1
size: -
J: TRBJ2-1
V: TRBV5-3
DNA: TGTGCCAGAAGCTTGGACAGGGGGCAGGGTGAGCAGTTCTTC
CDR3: CARSLDRGQGEQFF

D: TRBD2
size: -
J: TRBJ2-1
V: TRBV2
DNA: TGTGCCAGCAACTCGTGGACTAGCGCCGACAATGAGCAGTTCTTC
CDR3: CASNSWTSADNEQFF

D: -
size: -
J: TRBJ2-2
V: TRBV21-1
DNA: TGTGCCAGCAGCCCCCCCTACAGGGGGAGTGGCACCGGGGAGCTGTTTTTT
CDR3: CASSPPYRGSGTGELFF

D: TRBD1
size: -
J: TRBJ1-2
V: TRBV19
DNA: TGTGCCAGCCGGGACAGGGGGCAAGAGGACTATGGCTACACCTTC
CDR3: CASRDRGQEDYGYTF

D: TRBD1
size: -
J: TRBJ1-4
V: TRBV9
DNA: TGTGCCAGCAGCGAAGGGGGCTACGAAAAACTGTTTTTT
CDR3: CASSEGGYEKLFF

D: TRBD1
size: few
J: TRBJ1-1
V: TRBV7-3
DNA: TGTGCCAGCAGATCACAGGGGGCCGAGGACACTGAAGCTTTCTTT
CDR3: CASRSQGAEDTEAFF

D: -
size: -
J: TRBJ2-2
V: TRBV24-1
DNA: TGTGCCACCAGTGAAGCTTATCCGGGGGAGCTGTTTTTT
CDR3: CATSEAYPGELFF

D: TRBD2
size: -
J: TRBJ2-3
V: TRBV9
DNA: TGTGCCAGCAGCCCTTCGGGACTAGCGGGAGGGCCGGAAGATACGCAGTATTTT
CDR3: CASSPSGLAGGPEDTQYF

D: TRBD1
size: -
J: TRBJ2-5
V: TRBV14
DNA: TGTGCCAGCAGCCAGTACAGGGGGCGAGAAGAGACCCAGTACTTC
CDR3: CASSQYRGREETQYF

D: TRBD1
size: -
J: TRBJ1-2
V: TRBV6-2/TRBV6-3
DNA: TGTGCCAGCAGTTACGACAGGGGACCTAACTATGGCTACACCTTC
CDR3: CASSYDRGPNYGYTF

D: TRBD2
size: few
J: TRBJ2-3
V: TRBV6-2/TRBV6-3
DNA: TGTGCCAGCAGTTACGTTCTAGCGGTCGGGGCAGATACGCAGTATTTT
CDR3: CASSYVLAVGADTQYF

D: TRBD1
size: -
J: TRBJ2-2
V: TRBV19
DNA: TGTGCCACTAACCCGGGACAGGGGGGCACCGGGGAGCTGTTTTTT
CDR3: CATNPGQGGTGELFF

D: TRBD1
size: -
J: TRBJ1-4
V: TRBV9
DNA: TGTGCCAGCAGCGCACAGGGGGCGCAGAAACTGTTTTTT
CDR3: CASSAQGAQKLFF

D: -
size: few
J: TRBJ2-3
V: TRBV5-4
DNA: TGTGCCAGCAGCCCCCCCCAGGGAAAAACAGATACGCAGTATTTT
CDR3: CASSPPQGKTDTQYF

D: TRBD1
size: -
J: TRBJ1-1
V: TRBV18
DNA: TGTGCCAGCTCACAGGGACAGGGTGAAACTGAAGCTTTCTTT
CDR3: CASSQGQGETEAFF

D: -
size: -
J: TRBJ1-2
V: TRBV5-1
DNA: TGCGCCAGCAGCTTGGTTGAAGGGGAGGGTCTTGGCTACACCTTC
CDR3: CASSLVEGEGLGYTF

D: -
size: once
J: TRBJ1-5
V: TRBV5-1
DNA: TGCGCCAGCAGCTTTACAGGGAGGGGCAATCAGCCCCAGCATTTT
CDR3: CASSFTGRGNQPQHF

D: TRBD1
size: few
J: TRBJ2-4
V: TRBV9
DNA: TGTGCCAGCAGCGTAGGGACAGGCAACATTCAGTACTTC
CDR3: CASSVGTGNIQYF

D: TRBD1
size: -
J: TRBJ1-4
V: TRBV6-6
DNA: TGTGCCAGCAGTGATAGGACAGGGAGGGGGGAAAAACTGTTTTTT
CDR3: CASSDRTGRGEKLFF

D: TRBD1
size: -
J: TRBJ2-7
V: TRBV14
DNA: TGTGCCAGCAAGGACAGGGGGAGGTACGAGCAGTACTTC
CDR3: CASKDRGRYEQYF

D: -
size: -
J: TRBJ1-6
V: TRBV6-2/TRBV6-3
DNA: TGTGCCAGCAGTTACCCCCAATCGGGTTCACCCCTCCACTTT
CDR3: CASSYPQSGSPLHF

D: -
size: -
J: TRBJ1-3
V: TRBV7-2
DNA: TGTGCCAGCAGCTTAGGCCCGGGTTCGGGAAACACCATATATTTT
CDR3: CASSLGPGSGNTIYF

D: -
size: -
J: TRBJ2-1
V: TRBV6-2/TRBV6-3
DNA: TGTGCCAGCAGTTACTCGGCGGCCTCATCCAATGAGCAGTTCTTC
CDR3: CASSYSAASSNEQFF